Sequencing of this T cell receptor beta chain was carried out in a study of blood T cell repertoires in COVID-19. In the study overall: Acute and convalescent COVID-19 specimens originated in the United States, Italy and Spain.

About this clone itself: This sample also contains other DNA sequences that code for the same CDR3.

In the original processing: Using reference gene primer amplification, nucleated cell counts were estimated. Using immunoSEQ multiplex PCR, the repertoire was profiled, and TCRdb retains in-frame clones only, with some absent. Clone size and the V and J calls come from that table; the DNA yielded D and trimming. The sample includes fewer than 250,000 clones, 86% of them seen just once. This CDR3 is built from 13 residues. With V trimmed by 5 bases and J by 2 bases, 2 bases remained unmatched. CDR1 is MNHEY and CDR2 is SMNVEV in the germline V gene (reference sequence). What the recovered Cohort 3 donors had was two negative PCRs, clearance, or symptom resolution.

The sequencing input was PBMCs or T cells enriched from blood (not recorded which). The chain recombines TRBV27 with TRBJ1-2, with 7 bases identical to TRBD1. The origin of this receptor is a woman aged 45-65 years who had recovered from COVID-19. Here the CDR3 reads CASSLQGNYGYTF. The CDR3 DNA is TGTGCCAGCAGTCTACAGGGGAACTATGGCTACACCTTC.